One T cell receptor (beta chain) is described in this entry. A much larger clone is a single base away; this may be a read error. Here immunoSEQ multiplex PCR was the method, and the copy in TCRdb shows in-frame clones only, minus some. The sample includes 30,000 to 45,000 clones, under 85% seen only once; the top ten take about 5.7%. CDR1 and CDR2 from the germline V gene are SGDLS and YYNGEE. CDR3 length: 13 amino acids. Trimming took 4 bases from V and 3 from J, leaving 8 bases between them. The sample comes from a study of immune evolution from preneoplasia to lung adenocarcinoma. Premalignant or tumor cells were enriched by macro-dissection after pathologic assessment.

Sequenced: FFPE invasive lung adenocarcinoma tissue. V usage is TRBV9 and J usage is TRBJ1-5, with D hard to call. The source is a person aged 55 to 70 with lung adenocarcinoma. The chain's CDR3 is CASSIGPNQPQHF. CDR3 coding DNA: TGTGCCAGCAGCATAGGTCCCAATCAGCCCCAGCATTTT.